The text below deals with one T cell receptor (beta chain). As processed by the authors: Amplification of reference gene primers provided the estimated nucleated cell counts. Method: immunoSEQ multiplex PCR; TCRdb's copy keeps in-frame clones and lacks some. That table supplies the V and J calls and clone size; D and trimming were determined from the DNA. The sample has around 110,000 clones, 85% seen once. Germline lookup yields CDR1 MNHEY and CDR2 SMNVEV (reference sequence). V dropped 5 bases and J dropped 4 bases, with 21 bases sitting between them. This CDR3 region has 16 residues. This sample is drawn from a study of blood T cell repertoires in COVID-19. About the study: Spain, Italy and the United States supplied samples that represented acute and convalescent COVID-19.

This chain uses TRBV27 with TRBJ2-7; tentative D call: TRBD1 (6 bases). Sequencing was carried out using peripheral blood. This sequence originates from a man aged 40-55 years with acute or convalescent COVID-19. The CDR3 coding sequence is TGTGCCAGCAGTCCCCCATGGAAAACAGGGTTGTACGAGCAGTACTTC. Its protein is CASSPPWKTGLYEQYF.